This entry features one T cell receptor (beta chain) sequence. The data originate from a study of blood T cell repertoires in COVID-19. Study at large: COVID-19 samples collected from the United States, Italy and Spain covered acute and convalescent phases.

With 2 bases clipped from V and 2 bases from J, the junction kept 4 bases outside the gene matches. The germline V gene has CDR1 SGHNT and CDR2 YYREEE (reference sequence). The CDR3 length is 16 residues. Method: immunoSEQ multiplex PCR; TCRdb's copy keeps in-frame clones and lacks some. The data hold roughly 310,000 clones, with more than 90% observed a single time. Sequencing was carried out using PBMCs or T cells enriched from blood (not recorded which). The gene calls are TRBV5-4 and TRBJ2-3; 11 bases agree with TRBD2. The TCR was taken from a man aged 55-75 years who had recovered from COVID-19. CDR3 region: CASSLELAGDTDTQYF. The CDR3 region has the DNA TGTGCCAGCAGCTTAGAACTAGCGGGAGACACAGATACGCAGTATTTT.